The present TCR beta chain was sequenced within a study of glioma-infiltrating T cells. Regarding the study as a whole: Above-expected tissue-blood divergence occurred in all gliomas, most in low-grade ones. Tissue and blood shared very few CDR3 sequences.

TCR alpha and beta CDR3 regions were amplified from RNA using iRepertoire nested multiplex PCR. Tissue mRNA or PBMC total RNA, about 85-400 ng, went into one-step reverse transcription and amplification. TCRdb re-analysed the multiplex PCR reads in MiXCR, keeping a single row per CDR3 protein. The table records nearly 2,500 distinct CDR3 sequences, around 73% of them present only once. Note on this clonotype: Its target is not known. The conserved closing phenylalanine or tryptophan is absent in this CDR3, likely reflecting a read error.

This clonotype was sampled from a human donor with low-grade glioma or glioblastoma, undergoing nonglioma brain surgery, or in good health (not recorded which). The sequenced sample was glioma tissue, nonneoplastic brain tissue, or PBMCs (not recorded which).

The CDR3, as DNA: TGTGCAACCAGTGATATGGGAGGCGTAGGTGAGCAGTTCATC. Translated, it gives CATSDMGGVGEQFI. V gene TRBV24-1 combines with J gene TRBJ2-1; D possibly corresponds to TRBD2 (6 bases). Germline V lookup: CDR1 KGHDR, CDR2 SFDVKD. This CDR3 has 14 amino acids.